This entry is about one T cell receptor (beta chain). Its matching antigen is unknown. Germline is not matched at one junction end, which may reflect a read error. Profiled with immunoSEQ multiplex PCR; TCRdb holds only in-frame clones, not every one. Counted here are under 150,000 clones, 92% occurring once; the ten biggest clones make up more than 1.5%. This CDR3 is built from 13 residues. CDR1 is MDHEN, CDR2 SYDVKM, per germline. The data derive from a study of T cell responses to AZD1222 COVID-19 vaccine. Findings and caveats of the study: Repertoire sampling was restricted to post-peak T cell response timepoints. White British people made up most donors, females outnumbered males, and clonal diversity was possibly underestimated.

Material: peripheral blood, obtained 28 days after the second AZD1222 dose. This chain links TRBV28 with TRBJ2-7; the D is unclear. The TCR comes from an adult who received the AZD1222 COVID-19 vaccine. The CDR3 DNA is TGTGCCAGCAGTTTATCAGGTTCCTCCGAGCAGTACTTC. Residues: CASSLSGSSEQYF.